The sample holds many counts of the clone carrying this T cell receptor beta chain. Its antigen is not known. This record comes from a study of regulatory T cells in long-lasting Graves disease. This CDR3 has 14 amino acids. Germline loops: CDR1 SGHVS, CDR2 FNYEAQ. With 4 bases removed from V and 4 bases from J, the gap between germline ends came to 13 bases. HTBI primers from iRepertoire and Arm-PCR of CDR3 regions yielded the TCR beta libraries. TCRdb re-analysed the multiplex PCR reads in MiXCR, keeping a single row per CDR3 protein. Among 300,000 to 400,000 distinct CDR3 sequences, roughly a fifth were seen once, and the ten largest hold roughly 29%. Study-level results: Study of thyroid tissue was not done, with only peripheral blood studied. Under persistent disease, TRBV28, TRBJ1-2 and TRBJ2-5 were used preferentially. Authors noted too few samples as a limitation. Between persistent patients, about 2,700 public clonotypes were shared, exceeding the roughly 1,000 shared between new patients.

Regarding time point: persistent/refractory GD, antithyroid drugs over 5 years with positive TRAb. RNA isolated from PBMCs was used to make the TCR library. The clonotype originates from a female donor with Graves disease. This material consisted of peripheral blood mononuclear cells (PBMCs), taken when the disease was refractory, from a patient treated with antithyroid drugs. J is TRBJ1-2 and V is TRBV7-6; D perhaps matches TRBD1 (6 bases). The CDR3 protein is CASSSQGTGYGYTF. CDR3 sequence (DNA): TGTGCCAGCAGCTCACAGGGAACGGGCTATGGCTACACCTTC.